This TCR beta chain came from a study of T cell responses to AZD1222 COVID-19 vaccine. Libraries were prepared by immunoSEQ multiplex PCR; TCRdb keeps only in-frame clonotypes and omits some of them. The sample includes 95,000 to 150,000 clones, about 87% of them seen just once. CDR1 and CDR2 (germline): KGHDR, SFDVKD. This CDR3 has 15 amino acids. V gave up 0 bases and J gave up 0 bases, with 6 bases separating them. The clonotype comes from an adult in good health. This chain links TRBV24-1 with TRBJ2-3, with unresolved D. The material sequenced was peripheral blood, taken on day 0 of AZD1222 vaccination. The CDR3 loop reads CATSDLTDSTDTQYF. The CDR3 DNA reads TGTGCCACCAGTGATTTGACAGATAGCACAGATACGCAGTATTTT.